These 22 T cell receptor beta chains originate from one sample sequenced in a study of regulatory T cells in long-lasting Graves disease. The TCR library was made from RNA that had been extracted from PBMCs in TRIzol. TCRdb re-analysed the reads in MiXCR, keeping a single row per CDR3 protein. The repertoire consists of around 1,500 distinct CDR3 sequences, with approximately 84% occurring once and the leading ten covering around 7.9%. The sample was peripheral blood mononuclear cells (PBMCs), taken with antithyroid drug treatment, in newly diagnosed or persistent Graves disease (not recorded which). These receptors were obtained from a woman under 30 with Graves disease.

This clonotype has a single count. The CDR3 sequence is CASSLVQGRVYTF. CDR3 nucleotides: TGTGCCAGCAGCTTGGTCCAGGGAAGGGTCTACACCTTC. This chain connects TRBV5-4 to TRBJ1-2; D might be TRBD1 (5 bases). In germline, CDR1 is SGHNT, CDR2 YYREEE (reference sequence). Trimming cost V 0 bases and J 10 bases, with 13 bases left between them. The CDR3 spans 13 residues. The full variable domain, in which reference TRBV5-4 and TRBJ1-2 provide the parts outside the CDR3, is ETGVTQSPTHLIKTRGQQVTLRCSSQSGHNTVSWYQQALGQGPQFIFQYYREEENGRGNFPPRFSGLQFPNYSSELNVNALELDDSALYLCASSLVQGRVYTFGSGTRLTVV.

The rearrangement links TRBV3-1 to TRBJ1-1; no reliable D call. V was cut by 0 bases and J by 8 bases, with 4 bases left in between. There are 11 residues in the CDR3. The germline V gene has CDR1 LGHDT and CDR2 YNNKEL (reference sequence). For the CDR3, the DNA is TGTGCCAGCAGCCAAGAGTTGGAAGCTTTCTTT. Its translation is CASSQELEAFF.

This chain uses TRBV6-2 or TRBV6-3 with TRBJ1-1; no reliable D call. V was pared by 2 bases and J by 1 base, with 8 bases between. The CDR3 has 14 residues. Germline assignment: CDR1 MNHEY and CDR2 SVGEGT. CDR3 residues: CASSYGFTNTEAFF. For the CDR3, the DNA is TGTGCCAGCAGTTACGGGTTCACGAACACTGAAGCTTTCTTT.

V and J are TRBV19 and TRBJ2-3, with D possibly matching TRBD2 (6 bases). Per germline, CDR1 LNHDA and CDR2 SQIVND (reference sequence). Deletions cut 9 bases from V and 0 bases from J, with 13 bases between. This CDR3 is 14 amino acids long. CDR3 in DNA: TGTGCCAGATCATGGGGGGAGAGCACAGATACGCAGTATTTT. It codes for CARSWGESTDTQYF. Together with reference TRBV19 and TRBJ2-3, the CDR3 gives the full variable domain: DGGITQSPKYLFRKEGQNVTLSCEQNLNHDAMYWYRQDPGQGLRLIYYSQIVNDFQKGDIAEGYSVSREKKESFPLTVTSAQKNPTAFYLCARSWGESTDTQYFGPGTRLTVL.

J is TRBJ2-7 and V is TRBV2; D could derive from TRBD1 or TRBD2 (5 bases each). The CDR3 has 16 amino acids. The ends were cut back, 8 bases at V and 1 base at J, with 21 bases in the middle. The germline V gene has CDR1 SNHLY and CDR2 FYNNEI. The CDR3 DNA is TGTGCCAGCGTCTTGGGGGTACGAGGCCGGTCCTACGAGCAGTACTTC. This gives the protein CASVLGVRGRSYEQYF.

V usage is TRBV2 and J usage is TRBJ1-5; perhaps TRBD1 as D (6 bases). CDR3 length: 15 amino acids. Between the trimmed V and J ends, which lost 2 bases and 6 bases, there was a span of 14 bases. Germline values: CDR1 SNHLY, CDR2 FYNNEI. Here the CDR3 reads CASSEFGGLSQPQHF. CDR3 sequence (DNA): TGTGCCAGCAGTGAATTTGGGGGGCTCAGTCAGCCCCAGCATTTT.

CDR3 sequence: CASQKGMNTEAFF. The CDR3 DNA follows: TGTGCCTCCCAGAAGGGGATGAACACTGAAGCTTTCTTT. The chain carries TRBV2 and TRBJ1-1; D might be TRBD1 (5 bases). The CDR3 contains 13 residues. V lost 11 bases and J lost 0, with 13 bases in between. Germline lookup yields CDR1 SNHLY and CDR2 FYNNEI.

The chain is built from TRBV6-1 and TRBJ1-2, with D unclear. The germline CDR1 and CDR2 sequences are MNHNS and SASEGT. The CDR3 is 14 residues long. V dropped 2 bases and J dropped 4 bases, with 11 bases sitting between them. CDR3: CASSENAPGYGYTF. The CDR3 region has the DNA TGTGCCAGCAGTGAAAATGCCCCGGGCTATGGCTACACCTTC.

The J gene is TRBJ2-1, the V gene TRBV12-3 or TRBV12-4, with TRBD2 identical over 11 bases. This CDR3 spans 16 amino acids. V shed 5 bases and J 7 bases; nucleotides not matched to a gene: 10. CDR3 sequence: CASSKTSGTTSNEQFF. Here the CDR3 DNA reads TGTGCCAGCAGTAAGACTAGCGGGACAACATCGAATGAGCAGTTCTTC.

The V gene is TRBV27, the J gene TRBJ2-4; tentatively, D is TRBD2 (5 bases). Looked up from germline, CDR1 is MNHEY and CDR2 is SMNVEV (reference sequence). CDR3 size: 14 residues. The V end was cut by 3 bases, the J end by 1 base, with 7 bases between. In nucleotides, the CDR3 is TGTGCCAGCAGTTTGCGAGGGGCCAAAAACATTCAGTACTTC. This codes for CASSLRGAKNIQYF.

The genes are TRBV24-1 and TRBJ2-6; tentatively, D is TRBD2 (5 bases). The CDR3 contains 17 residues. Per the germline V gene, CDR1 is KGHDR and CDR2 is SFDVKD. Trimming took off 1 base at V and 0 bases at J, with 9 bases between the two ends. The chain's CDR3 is CATSDFREPSGANVLTF. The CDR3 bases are TGTGCCACCAGTGATTTTAGGGAGCCCTCTGGGGCCAACGTCCTGACTTTC.

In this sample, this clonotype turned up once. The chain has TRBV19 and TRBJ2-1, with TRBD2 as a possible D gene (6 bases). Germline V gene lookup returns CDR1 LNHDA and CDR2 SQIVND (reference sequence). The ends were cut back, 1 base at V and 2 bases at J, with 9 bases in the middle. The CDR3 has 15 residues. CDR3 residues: CASSIGGRPYNEQFF. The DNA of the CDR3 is TGTGCCAGTAGTATAGGAGGGAGGCCCTACAATGAGCAGTTCTTC.

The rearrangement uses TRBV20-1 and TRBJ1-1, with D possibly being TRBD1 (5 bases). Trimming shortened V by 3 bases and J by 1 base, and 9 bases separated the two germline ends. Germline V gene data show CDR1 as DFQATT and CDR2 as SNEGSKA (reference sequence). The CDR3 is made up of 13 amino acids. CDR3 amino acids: CSASGGWNTEAFF. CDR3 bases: TGCAGTGCTAGTGGGGGATGGAACACTGAAGCTTTCTTT.

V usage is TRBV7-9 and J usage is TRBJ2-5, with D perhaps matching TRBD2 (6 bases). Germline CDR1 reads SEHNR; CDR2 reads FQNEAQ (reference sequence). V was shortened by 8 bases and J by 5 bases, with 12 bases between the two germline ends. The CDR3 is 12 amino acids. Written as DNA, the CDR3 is TGTGCCAGCTGGGGGAGCGGGGAGACCCAGTACTTC. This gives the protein CASWGSGETQYF.

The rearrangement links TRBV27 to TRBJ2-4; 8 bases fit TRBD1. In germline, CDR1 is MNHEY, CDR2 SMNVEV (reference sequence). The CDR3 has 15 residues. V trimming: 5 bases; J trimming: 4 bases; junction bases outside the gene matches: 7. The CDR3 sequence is CASSPAGTGKNIQYF. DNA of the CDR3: TGTGCCAGCAGTCCCGCCGGGACAGGAAAAAACATTCAGTACTTC.

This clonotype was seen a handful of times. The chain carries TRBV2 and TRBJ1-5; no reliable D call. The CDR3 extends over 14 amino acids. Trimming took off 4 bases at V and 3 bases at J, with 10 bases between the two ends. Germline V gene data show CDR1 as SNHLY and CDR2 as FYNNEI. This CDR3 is CASSVRRDNQPQHF. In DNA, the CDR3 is TGTGCCAGCAGTGTACGAAGGGACAATCAGCCCCAGCATTTT. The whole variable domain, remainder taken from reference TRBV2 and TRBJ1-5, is EPEVTQTPSHQVTQMGQEVILRCVPISNHLYFYWYRQILGQKVEFLVSFYNNEISEKSEIFDDQFSVERPDGSNFTLKIRSTKLEDSAMYFCASSVRRDNQPQHFGDGTRLSIL.

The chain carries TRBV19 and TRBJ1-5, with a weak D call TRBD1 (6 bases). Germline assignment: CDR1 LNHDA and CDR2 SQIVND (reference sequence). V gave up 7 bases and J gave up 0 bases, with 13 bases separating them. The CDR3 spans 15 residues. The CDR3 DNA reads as TGTGCCAGTACTAGGGACAACTATAGCAATCAGCCCCAGCATTTT. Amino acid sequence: CASTRDNYSNQPQHF.

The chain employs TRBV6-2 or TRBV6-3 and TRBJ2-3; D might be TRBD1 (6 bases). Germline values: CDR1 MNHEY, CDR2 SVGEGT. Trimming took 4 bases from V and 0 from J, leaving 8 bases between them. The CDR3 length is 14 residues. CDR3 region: CASSWDTSTDTQYF. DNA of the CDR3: TGTGCCAGCAGTTGGGACACTAGCACAGATACGCAGTATTTT.

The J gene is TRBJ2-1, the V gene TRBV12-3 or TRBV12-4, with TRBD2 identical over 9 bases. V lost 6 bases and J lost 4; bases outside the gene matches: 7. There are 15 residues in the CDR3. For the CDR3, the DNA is TGTGCCAGCAGCGAGAGGCTAGCGGGGTACAATGAGCAGTTCTTC. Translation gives CASSERLAGYNEQFF.

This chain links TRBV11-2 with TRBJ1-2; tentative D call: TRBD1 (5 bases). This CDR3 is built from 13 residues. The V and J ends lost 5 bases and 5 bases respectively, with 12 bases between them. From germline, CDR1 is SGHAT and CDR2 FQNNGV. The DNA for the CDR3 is TGTGCCAGCAGCCTCGACAGCCTATATGGCTACACCTTC. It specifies CASSLDSLYGYTF. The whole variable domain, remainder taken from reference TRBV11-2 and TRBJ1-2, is EAGVAQSPRYKIIEKRQSVAFWCNPISGHATLYWYQQILGQGPKLLIQFQNNGVVDDSQLPKDRFSAERLKGVDSTLKIQPAKLEDSAVYLCASSLDSLYGYTFGSGTRLTVV.

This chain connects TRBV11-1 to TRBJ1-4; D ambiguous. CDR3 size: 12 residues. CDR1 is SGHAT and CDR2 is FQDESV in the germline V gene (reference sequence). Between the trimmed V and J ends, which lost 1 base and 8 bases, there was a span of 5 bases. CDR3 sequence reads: CASSLEQEKLFF. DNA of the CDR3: TGTGCCAGCAGCTTAGAACAGGAAAAACTGTTTTTT. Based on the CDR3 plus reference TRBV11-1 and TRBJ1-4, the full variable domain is EAEVAQSPRYKITEKSQAVAFWCDPISGHATLYWYRQILGQGPELLVQFQDESVVDDSQLPKDRFSAERLKGVDSTLKIQPAELGDSAMYLCASSLEQEKLFFGSGTQLSVL.

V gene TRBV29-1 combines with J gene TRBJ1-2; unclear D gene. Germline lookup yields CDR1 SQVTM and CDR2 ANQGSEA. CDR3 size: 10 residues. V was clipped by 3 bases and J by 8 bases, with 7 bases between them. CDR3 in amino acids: CSVDGSGYTF. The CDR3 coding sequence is TGCAGCGTTGACGGGTCGGGCTACACCTTC.